The 10 T cell receptor beta chains given below trace back to one sample, sequenced in a study of T cell changes during pregnancy in multiple sclerosis. Measured with immunoSEQ multiplex PCR; TCRdb has only the in-frame clones, and not every one. The sample holds 84,000 or so clones, 94% seen once. The sequenced sample was peripheral blood, obtained in the third trimester of pregnancy. These receptors were collected from a female donor with multiple sclerosis, enrolled in a pregnancy study.

The chain links TRBV29-1 to TRBJ1-3; D not certain. The V gene's germline CDR1 is SQVTM and CDR2 ANQGSEA. With 5 bases removed from V and 6 bases from J, the gap between germline ends came to 14 bases. The CDR3 length is 13 residues. As DNA, the CDR3 is TGCAGCGTTCGGCGAGGCAGCCAAAACACCATATATTTT. This sequence encodes CSVRRGSQNTIYF.

V usage is TRBV19 and J usage is TRBJ1-1, with unresolved D. The germline V gene has CDR1 LNHDA and CDR2 SQIVND (reference sequence). This CDR3 region has 13 residues. The V end lost 4 bases, the J end lost 4 bases, and 10 bases lay between the germline ends. The CDR3 loop reads CASSRAQGTEAFF. CDR3 nucleotides: TGTGCCAGTAGTAGGGCCCAAGGCACTGAAGCTTTCTTT.

The chain links TRBV2 to TRBJ2-7; TRBD2 matches at 9 bases. V shed 3 bases, J shed 4 bases, and the junction held 7 bases outside the gene matches. CDR1 and CDR2 (germline): SNHLY, FYNNEI. The CDR3 is 15 residues long. CDR3 nucleotide sequence: TGTGCCAGCAGTGACGGTCGCGGGGGGGCTTACGAGCAGTACTTC. Protein: CASSDGRGGAYEQYF.

The chain couples TRBV7-2 to TRBJ2-2, with 11 bases aligning to TRBD1. Germline-derived CDR1 and CDR2 are SGHTA and FQGNSA. V dropped 5 bases and J dropped 6; count of bases not matched to a gene: 8. The CDR3 is 16 amino acids. CDR3 residues: CASSLGTGQGAGELFF. DNA of the CDR3: TGTGCCAGCAGCCTAGGGACGGGACAGGGGGCCGGGGAGCTGTTTTTT. Drawing the rest from reference TRBV7-2 and TRBJ2-2, the complete variable domain is GAGVSQSPSNKVTEKGKDVELRCDPISGHTALYWYRQSLGQGLEFLIYFQGNSAPDKSGLPSDRFSAERTGGSVSTLTIQRTQQEDSAVYLCASSLGTGQGAGELFFGEGSRLTVL.

This sequence joins TRBV11-2 and TRBJ1-5; 9 bases fit TRBD1. In germline, CDR1 is SGHAT, CDR2 FQNNGV. The CDR3 is 15 amino acids. V was pared by 6 bases and J by 6 bases, with 9 bases of the junction left unmatched. CDR3 sequence reads: CASSTGQGDSQPQHF. CDR3 bases: TGTGCCAGCAGTACGGGACAGGGAGACTCTCAGCCCCAGCATTTT.

V and J are TRBV4-1 and TRBJ2-2, with D possibly TRBD2 on 6 matching bases. Germline lookup yields CDR1 MGHRA and CDR2 YSYEKL. Trimming left V 0 bases short and J 4 bases short, with 18 bases between. CDR3 size: 18 residues. The DNA for the CDR3 is TGCGCCAGCAGCCAAGAAAAACCCGGGGGATTCTCCACCGGGGAGCTGTTTTTT. Protein: CASSQEKPGGFSTGELFF.

In its sample, this clone was seen once. The rearrangement links TRBV11-2 to TRBJ2-7, with D tentatively TRBD2 (5 bases). The germline V gene has CDR1 SGHAT and CDR2 FQNNGV. The CDR3 sequence is 12 residues long. The ends were cut back, 6 bases at V and 6 bases at J, with 12 bases in the middle. CDR3 sequence reads: CASSKDRGEQYF. CDR3 coding DNA: TGTGCCAGCAGTAAGGACCGGGGCGAGCAGTACTTC.

The CDR3 DNA reads TGTGCCAGCAGTGTGGGACTAGCGGGGACAAGCTCCTACGAGCAGTACTTC. Translating gives CASSVGLAGTSSYEQYF. This chain connects TRBV6-1 to TRBJ2-7, with 13 bases matching TRBD2. The CDR3 has 17 residues. Trimming took 4 bases from V and 0 from J; bases not matched to a gene: 6. CDR1 MNHNS and CDR2 SASEGT come from the germline V gene.

The CDR3 DNA follows: TGTGCCAGCAGCGTGGCCGGGACAGCGGGTGAGCAGTTCTTC. Translating gives CASSVAGTAGEQFF. V is TRBV9 and J is TRBJ2-1; D is possibly TRBD1 (7 bases). Germline loops: CDR1 SGDLS, CDR2 YYNGEE. The V end was cut by 2 bases, the J end by 9 bases, with 15 bases between. CDR3 size: 14 residues.

J is TRBJ1-1 and V is TRBV5-1; 8 nucleotides align to TRBD1. With V trimmed by 4 bases and J by 6 bases, 11 bases remained unmatched. The CDR3 covers 15 residues. CDR1 and CDR2 (germline): SGHRS, YFSETQ. The CDR3: CASSLTGGLDSEAFF. The CDR3 DNA is TGCGCCAGCAGCCTAACAGGGGGATTAGACTCTGAAGCTTTCTTT.